In its sample, the clone carrying this T cell receptor (beta chain) was seen a few times. Its target is unknown. CDR3 size: 14 residues. The V end lost 3 bases, the J end lost 2 bases, and 11 bases lay between the germline ends. This entry comes from a study of blood T cells in healthy people across ages. A sample-barcoded 5' primer and a J-beta primer mix were used in a second PCR of about 6 to 12 cycles. MiXCR was run by TCRdb on the 5' RACE reads, yielding one entry per CDR3 protein. The table lists about 670,000 distinct CDR3 sequences, approximately 40% of them singletons. Researchers report isolating at least 6 million PBMCs per sample. Whole-study findings and limits: The unsorted PBMCs prevented any conclusive comparison of naive versus antigen-experienced cells. Donors of long life had a larger count of naive CD4+ cells and greater diversity than aged donors.

The sample was blood. This rearrangement joins TRBV12-3 or TRBV12-4 to TRBJ2-7; perhaps D is TRBD1 or TRBD2 (6 bases each). The TCR was taken from a man older than 75 in good health. This CDR3 is CASSFWGAAYEQYF. CDR3 nucleotide sequence: TGTGCCAGCAGTTTCTGGGGGGCGGCCTACGAGCAGTACTTC.